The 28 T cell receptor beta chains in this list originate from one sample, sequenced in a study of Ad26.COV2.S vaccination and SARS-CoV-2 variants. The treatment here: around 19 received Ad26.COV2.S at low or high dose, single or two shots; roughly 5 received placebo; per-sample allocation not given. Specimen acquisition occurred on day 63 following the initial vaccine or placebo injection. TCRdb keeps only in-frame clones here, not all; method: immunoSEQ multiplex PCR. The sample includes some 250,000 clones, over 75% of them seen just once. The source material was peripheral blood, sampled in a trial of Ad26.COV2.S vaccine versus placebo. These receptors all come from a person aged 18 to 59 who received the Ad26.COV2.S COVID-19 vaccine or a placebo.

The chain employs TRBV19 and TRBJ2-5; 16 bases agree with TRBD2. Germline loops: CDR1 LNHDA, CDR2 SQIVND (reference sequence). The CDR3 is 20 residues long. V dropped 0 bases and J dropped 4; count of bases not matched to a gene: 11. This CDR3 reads CASSIDLRGTSGRGGETQYF. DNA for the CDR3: TGTGCCAGTAGTATAGATCTTCGGGGGACTAGCGGGAGGGGCGGAGAGACCCAGTACTTC.

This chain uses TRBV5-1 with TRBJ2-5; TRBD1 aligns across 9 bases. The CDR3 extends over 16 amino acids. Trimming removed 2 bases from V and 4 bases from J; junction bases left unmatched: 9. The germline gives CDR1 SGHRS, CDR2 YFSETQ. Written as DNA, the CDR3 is TGCGCCAGCAGCTTCTCGACAGGGGGTTACCCAGAGACCCAGTACTTC. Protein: CASSFSTGGYPETQYF.

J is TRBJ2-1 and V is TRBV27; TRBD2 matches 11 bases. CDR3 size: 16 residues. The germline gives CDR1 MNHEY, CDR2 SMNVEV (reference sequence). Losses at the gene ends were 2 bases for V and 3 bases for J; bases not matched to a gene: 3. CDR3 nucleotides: TGTGCCAGCAGTTTAACCGGGACTAGCGGCTACAATGAGCAGTTCTTC. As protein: CASSLTGTSGYNEQFF.

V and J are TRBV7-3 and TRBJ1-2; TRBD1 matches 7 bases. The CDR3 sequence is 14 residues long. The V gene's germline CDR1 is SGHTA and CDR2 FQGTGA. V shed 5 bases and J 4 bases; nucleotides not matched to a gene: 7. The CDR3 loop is CASSPSGQPYGYTF. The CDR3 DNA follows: TGTGCCAGCAGCCCGTCGGGACAGCCCTATGGCTACACCTTC.

The chain's CDR3 is CASSLVGLQQYF. The DNA of the CDR3 is TGTGCCAGCAGCCTGGTCGGTTTGCAGCAGTACTTC. This chain connects TRBV7-9 to TRBJ2-7, with no clear D. The CDR3 length is 12 residues. Germline V gene sequence: CDR1 SEHNR, CDR2 FQNEAQ (reference sequence). The V gene lost 5 bases and the J gene lost 8 bases, with 13 bases spanning the gap.

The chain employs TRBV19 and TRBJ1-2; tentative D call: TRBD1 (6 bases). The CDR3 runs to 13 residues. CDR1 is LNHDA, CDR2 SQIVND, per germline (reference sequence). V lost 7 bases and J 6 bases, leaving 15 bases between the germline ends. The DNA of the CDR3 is TGTGCCAGTATCAAACCGGGGGGCCATGGCTACACCTTC. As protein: CASIKPGGHGYTF.

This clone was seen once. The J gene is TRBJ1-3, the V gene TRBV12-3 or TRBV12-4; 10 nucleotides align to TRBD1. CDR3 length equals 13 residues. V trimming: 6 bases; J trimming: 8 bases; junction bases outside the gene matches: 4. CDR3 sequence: CASSGTGVYTIYF. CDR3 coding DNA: TGTGCCAGCAGCGGGACAGGGGTGTACACCATATATTTT.

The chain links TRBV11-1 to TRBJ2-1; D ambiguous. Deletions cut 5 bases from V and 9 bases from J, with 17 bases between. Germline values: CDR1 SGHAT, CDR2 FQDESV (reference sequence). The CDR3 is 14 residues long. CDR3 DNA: TGTGCCAGCAGCCCCCCCCCGGGCTCCGGTGAGCAGTTCTTC. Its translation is CASSPPPGSGEQFF.

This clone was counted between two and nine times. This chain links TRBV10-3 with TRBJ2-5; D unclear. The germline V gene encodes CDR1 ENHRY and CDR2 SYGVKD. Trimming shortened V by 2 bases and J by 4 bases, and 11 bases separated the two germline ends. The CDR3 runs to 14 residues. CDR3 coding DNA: TGTGCCATCAGTGAGGGCACTGTGGGAGAGACCCAGTACTTC. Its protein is CAISEGTVGETQYF.

CDR3 residues: CASSYIQGAAGELFF. The DNA for the CDR3 is TGCGCCAGCAGCTACATACAGGGGGCTGCCGGGGAGCTGTTTTTT. V gene TRBV4-3 combines with J gene TRBJ2-2; 9 bases are a match to TRBD1. The V and J ends lost 5 bases and 6 bases, in that order; junction bases with no gene match: 7. The germline gives CDR1 LGHNA, CDR2 YSLEER. The CDR3 is 15 amino acids.

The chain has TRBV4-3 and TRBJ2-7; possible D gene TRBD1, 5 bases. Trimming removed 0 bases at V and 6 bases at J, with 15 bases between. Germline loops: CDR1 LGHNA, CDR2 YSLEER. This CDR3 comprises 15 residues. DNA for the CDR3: TGCGCCAGCAGCCAAGATGGGCCAGGGATTGGCGAGCAGTACTTC. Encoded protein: CASSQDGPGIGEQYF.

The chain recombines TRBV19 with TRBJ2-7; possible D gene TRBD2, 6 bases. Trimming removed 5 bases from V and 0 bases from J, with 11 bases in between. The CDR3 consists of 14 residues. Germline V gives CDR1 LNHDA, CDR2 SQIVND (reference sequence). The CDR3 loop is CASSLGLGSYEQYF. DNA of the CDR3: TGTGCCAGTAGTTTGGGACTGGGCTCCTACGAGCAGTACTTC. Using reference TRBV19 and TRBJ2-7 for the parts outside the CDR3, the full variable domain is DGGITQSPKYLFRKEGQNVTLSCEQNLNHDAMYWYRQDPGQGLRLIYYSQIVNDFQKGDIAEGYSVSREKKESFPLTVTSAQKNPTAFYLCASSLGLGSYEQYFGPGTRLTVT.

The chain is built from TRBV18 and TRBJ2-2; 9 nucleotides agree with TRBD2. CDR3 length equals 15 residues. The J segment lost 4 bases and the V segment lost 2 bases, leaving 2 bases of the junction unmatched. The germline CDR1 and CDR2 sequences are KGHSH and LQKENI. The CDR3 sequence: CASSPSAGGTGELFF. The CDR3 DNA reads TGTGCCAGCTCACCATCAGCGGGGGGCACCGGGGAGCTGTTTTTT. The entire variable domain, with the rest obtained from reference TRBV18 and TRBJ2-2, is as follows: NAGVMQNPRHLVRRRGQEARLRCSPMKGHSHVYWYRQLPEEGLKFMVYLQKENIIDESGMPKERFSAEFPKEGPSILRIQQVVRGDSAAYFCASSPSAGGTGELFFGEGSRLTVL.

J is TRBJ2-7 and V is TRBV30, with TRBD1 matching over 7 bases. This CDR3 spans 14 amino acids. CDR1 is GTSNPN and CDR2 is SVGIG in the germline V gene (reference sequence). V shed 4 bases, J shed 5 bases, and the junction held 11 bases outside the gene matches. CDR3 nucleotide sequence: TGTGCCTGGAACCCCAGGGGGTGGTCCCACGAGCAGTACTTC. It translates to CAWNPRGWSHEQYF.

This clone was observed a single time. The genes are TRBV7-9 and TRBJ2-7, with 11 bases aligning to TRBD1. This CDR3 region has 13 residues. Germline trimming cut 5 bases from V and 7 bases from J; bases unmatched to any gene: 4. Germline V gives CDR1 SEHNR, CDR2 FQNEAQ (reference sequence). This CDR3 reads CASSSGTGGEQYF. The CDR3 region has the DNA TGTGCCAGCAGCAGCGGGACAGGGGGAGAGCAGTACTTC.

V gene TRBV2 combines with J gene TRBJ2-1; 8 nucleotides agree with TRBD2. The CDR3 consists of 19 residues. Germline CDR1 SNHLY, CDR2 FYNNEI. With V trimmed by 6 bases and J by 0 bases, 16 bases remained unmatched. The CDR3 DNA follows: TGTGCCAGCAGCCGAGGGAGCGGGAGAGTCCCGAGCTCCTACAATGAGCAGTTCTTC. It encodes CASSRGSGRVPSSYNEQFF.

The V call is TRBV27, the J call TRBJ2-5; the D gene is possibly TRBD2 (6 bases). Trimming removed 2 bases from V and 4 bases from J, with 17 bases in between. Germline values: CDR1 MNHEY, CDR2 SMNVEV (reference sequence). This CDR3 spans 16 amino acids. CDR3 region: CASSLMGRWGLETQYF. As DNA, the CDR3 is TGTGCCAGCAGTTTAATGGGACGGTGGGGACTAGAGACCCAGTACTTC.

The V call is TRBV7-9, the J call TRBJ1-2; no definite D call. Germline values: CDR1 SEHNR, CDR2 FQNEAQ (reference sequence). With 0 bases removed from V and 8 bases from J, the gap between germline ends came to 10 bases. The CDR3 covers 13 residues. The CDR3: CASSLATGSGYTF. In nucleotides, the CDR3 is TGTGCCAGCAGCTTAGCGACGGGAAGCGGCTACACCTTC.

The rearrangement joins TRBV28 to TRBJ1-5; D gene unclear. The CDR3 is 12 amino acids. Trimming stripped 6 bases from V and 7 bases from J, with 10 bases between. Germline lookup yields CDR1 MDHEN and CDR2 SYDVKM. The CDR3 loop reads CASSTVAQPQHF. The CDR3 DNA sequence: TGTGCCAGCAGCACAGTCGCCCAGCCCCAGCATTTT.

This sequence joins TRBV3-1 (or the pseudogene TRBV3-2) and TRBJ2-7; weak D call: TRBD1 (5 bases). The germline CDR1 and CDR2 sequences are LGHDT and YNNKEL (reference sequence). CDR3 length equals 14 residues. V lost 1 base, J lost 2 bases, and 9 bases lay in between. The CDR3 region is CASSQGGQTYEQYF. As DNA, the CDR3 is TGTGCCAGCAGCCAAGGAGGACAAACCTACGAGCAGTACTTC.

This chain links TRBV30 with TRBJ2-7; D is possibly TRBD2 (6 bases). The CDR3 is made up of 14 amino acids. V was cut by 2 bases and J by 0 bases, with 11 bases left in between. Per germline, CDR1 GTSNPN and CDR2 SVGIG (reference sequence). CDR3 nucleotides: TGTGCCTGGAGTAAAGGGACTCCCTCCTACGAGCAGTACTTC. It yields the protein CAWSKGTPSYEQYF.

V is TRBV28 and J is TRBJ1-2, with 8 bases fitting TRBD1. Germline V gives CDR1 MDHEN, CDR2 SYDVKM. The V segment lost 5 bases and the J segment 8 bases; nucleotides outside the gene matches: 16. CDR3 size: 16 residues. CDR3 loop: CASSPPFYRGVSGYTF. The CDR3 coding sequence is TGTGCCAGCAGTCCCCCCTTCTACAGGGGGGTGAGCGGCTACACCTTC.

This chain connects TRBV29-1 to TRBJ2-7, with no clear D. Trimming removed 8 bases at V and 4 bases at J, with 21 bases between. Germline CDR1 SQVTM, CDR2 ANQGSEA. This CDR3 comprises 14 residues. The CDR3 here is CSHPKEKPFYEQYF. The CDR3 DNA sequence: TGCAGCCACCCCAAGGAGAAACCCTTTTACGAGCAGTACTTC.

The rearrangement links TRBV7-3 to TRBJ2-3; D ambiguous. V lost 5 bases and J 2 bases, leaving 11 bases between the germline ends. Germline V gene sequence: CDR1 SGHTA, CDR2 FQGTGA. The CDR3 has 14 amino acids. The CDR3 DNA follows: TGTGCCAGCAGCGCCTCAGAAGACACAGATACGCAGTATTTT. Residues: CASSASEDTDTQYF.

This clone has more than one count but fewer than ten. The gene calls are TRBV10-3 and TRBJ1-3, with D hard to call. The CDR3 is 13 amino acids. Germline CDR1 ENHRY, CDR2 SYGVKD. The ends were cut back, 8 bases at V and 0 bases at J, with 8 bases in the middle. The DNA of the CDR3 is TGTGCCATCTTACAGAGCTCTGGAAACACCATATATTTT. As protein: CAILQSSGNTIYF.

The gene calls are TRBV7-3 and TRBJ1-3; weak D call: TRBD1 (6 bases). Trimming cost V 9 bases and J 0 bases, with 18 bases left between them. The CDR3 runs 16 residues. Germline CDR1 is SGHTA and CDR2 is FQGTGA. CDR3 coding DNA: TGTGCCAGTGGGGCAGGGGTTTGGGACTCTGGAAACACCATATATTTT. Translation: CASGAGVWDSGNTIYF. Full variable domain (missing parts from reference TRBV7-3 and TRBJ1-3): GAGVSQTPSNKVTEKGKYVELRCDPISGHTALYWYRQSLGQGPEFLIYFQGTGAADDSGLPNDRFFAVRPEGSVSTLKIQRTERGDSAVYLCASGAGVWDSGNTIYFGEGSWLTVV.

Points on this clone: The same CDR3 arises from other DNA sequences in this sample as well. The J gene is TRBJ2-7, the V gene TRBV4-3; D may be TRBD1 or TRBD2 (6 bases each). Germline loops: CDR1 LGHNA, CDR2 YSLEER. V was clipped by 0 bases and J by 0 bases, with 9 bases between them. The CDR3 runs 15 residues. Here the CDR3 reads CASSQDGGLSYEQYF. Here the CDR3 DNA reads TGCGCCAGCAGCCAAGACGGGGGCCTCTCCTACGAGCAGTACTTC.

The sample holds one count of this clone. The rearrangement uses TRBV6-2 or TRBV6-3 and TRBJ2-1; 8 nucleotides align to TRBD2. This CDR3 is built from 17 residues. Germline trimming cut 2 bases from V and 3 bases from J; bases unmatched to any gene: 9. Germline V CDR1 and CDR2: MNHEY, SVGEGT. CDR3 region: CASSYTPTSALYNEQFF. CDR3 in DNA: TGTGCCAGCAGTTACACCCCGACTAGCGCCCTCTACAATGAGCAGTTCTTC.